The rows below give T cell receptor beta chains drawn from one sample of a study of graft-versus-host responses after intestinal transplantation. These receptors' targets are unknown. Using immunoSEQ multiplex PCR, the repertoire was profiled, and TCRdb retains in-frame clones only, with some absent. This table holds about 110,000 clones, around 94% found once. The sample here was unstimulated CD8+ T cells sorted from spleen or lymph node cells, taken before transplant. These receptors originate from a human donor who was the organ donor for an intestinal transplant. CDR3s include the opening cysteine and the closing phenylalanine or tryptophan. The order of the fields is clone size, V gene, J gene, D gene, CDR3 DNA, CDR3 protein. D genes are given only for firm matches. Clone size, where shown, is once, few, many, or a class for clones that have expanded.

size: NA
V: TRBV19
J: TRBJ2-1
D: NA
DNA: TGTGCCAGTAGTATAGTGGCGGACAGCTCCTACAATGAGCAGTTCTTC
CDR3: CASSIVADSSYNEQFF

size: NA
V: TRBV10-3
J: TRBJ2-7
D: TRBD2
DNA: TGTGCCATCAGGGCTAGCGGGAGCTCCTACGAGCAGTACTTC
CDR3: CAIRASGSSYEQYF

size: NA
V: TRBV5-5
J: TRBJ1-1
D: TRBD1
DNA: TGTGCCAGCAGTTTACGGACAGGGGAAGTTAGGGAAGCTTTCTTT
CDR3: CASSLRTGEVREAFF

size: NA
V: TRBV7-6
J: TRBJ1-1
D: NA
DNA: TGTGCCAGCAGCTTAAGCTCCATAGGGCGGGGTCGAATGAACACTGAAGCTTTCTTT
CDR3: CASSLSSIGRGRMNTEAFF

size: NA
V: TRBV27
J: TRBJ2-7
D: TRBD2
DNA: TGTGCCAGCAGTTTATCGCCCCCGGGACTAGTCACCTACGAGCAGTACTTC
CDR3: CASSLSPPGLVTYEQYF

size: NA
V: TRBV7-2
J: TRBJ2-5
D: NA
DNA: TGTGCCAGCAGCCCCACACCCAGTGAGACCCAGTACTTC
CDR3: CASSPTPSETQYF

size: NA
V: TRBV29-1
J: TRBJ2-7
D: NA
DNA: TGCAGCGTTGAAGGCGTCCCCGGTTACTACTACGAGCAGTACTTC
CDR3: CSVEGVPGYYYEQYF

size: once
V: TRBV19
J: TRBJ2-1
D: NA
DNA: TGTGCCAGTAGTATCGGAGGCGAGCAGTTCTTC
CDR3: CASSIGGEQFF

size: NA
V: TRBV7-9
J: TRBJ2-1
D: NA
DNA: TGTGCCAGCAGCTTACCCGGGGTAAAGTTCTTC
CDR3: CASSLPGVKFF

size: NA
V: TRBV27
J: TRBJ1-1
D: TRBD1
DNA: TGTGCCAGCAGTTTAAACAGGGGGCAGAGGACTGAAGCTTTCTTT
CDR3: CASSLNRGQRTEAFF

size: few
V: TRBV4-3
J: TRBJ2-7
D: NA
DNA: TGCGCCAGCAGCCCCACGGGAGGGGGCCTCTACGAGCAGTACTTC
CDR3: CASSPTGGGLYEQYF

size: NA
V: TRBV28
J: TRBJ2-5
D: NA
DNA: TGTGCCAGCGCTTTTAGCAGTGATCAAGAGACCCAGTACTTC
CDR3: CASAFSSDQETQYF

size: NA
V: TRBV29-1
J: TRBJ2-1
D: NA
DNA: TGCAGCGTTGAAGAGGCTAGGGCTGAGCAGTTCTTC
CDR3: CSVEEARAEQFF

size: NA
V: TRBV4-3
J: TRBJ1-1
D: NA
DNA: TGCGCCAGCAGCCAAGATGCAGGGACTGAAGCTTTCTTT
CDR3: CASSQDAGTEAFF

size: NA
V: TRBV29-1
J: TRBJ1-1
D: NA
DNA: TGCAGCGTTGAATCAACGGAACCCGGGGGAGCTTTCTTT
CDR3: CSVESTEPGGAFF

size: NA
V: TRBV19
J: TRBJ1-3
D: TRBD1
DNA: TGTGCCAGTAGTTGGGACAGTCGTGGAAACACCATATATTTT
CDR3: CASSWDSRGNTIYF

size: NA
V: TRBV19
J: TRBJ2-1
D: NA
DNA: TGTGCCAGTAGTATAGGAGGCGGAAATATTTACAATGAGCAGTTCTTC
CDR3: CASSIGGGNIYNEQFF

size: NA
V: TRBV7-8
J: TRBJ1-1
D: NA
DNA: TGTGCCAGCAGCTTAGGTCGGGGGAACACTGAAGCTTTCTTT
CDR3: CASSLGRGNTEAFF

size: NA
V: TRBV5-6
J: TRBJ2-2
D: TRBD1
DNA: TGTGCCAGCAGCTTTCTGGACAGGGACTACACCGGGGAGCTGTTTTTT
CDR3: CASSFLDRDYTGELFF

size: once
V: TRBV7-9
J: TRBJ2-7
D: NA
DNA: TGTGCCAGCAGCTTAGGGAGTGGACAGACCTACGAGCAGTACTTC
CDR3: CASSLGSGQTYEQYF

size: once
V: TRBV9
J: TRBJ2-1
D: NA
DNA: TGTGCCAGCAGCGTAGAGGTGGATATTGCCTACAATGAGCAGTTCTTC
CDR3: CASSVEVDIAYNEQFF

size: NA
V: TRBV27
J: TRBJ2-7
D: NA
DNA: TGTGCCAGCAGTTTGAGCCAGGGGGGTCCCTACGAGCAGTACTTC
CDR3: CASSLSQGGPYEQYF

size: once
V: TRBV5-6
J: TRBJ2-7
D: TRBD2
DNA: TGTGCCAGCAGCCTGGAGGGCATAGCGGGAGGTGGGTACGAGCAGTACTTC
CDR3: CASSLEGIAGGGYEQYF

size: NA
V: TRBV2
J: TRBJ2-7
D: NA
DNA: TGTGCCAGCAGTCAAAAAAGGTCCTACGAGCAGTACTTC
CDR3: CASSQKRSYEQYF

size: once
V: TRBV27
J: TRBJ1-1
D: TRBD1
DNA: TGTGCCAGCAGTCTGACAGGGGGCACTGAAGCTTTCTTT
CDR3: CASSLTGGTEAFF

size: NA
V: TRBV4-1
J: TRBJ1-1
D: TRBD1
DNA: TGCGCCAGCAGCCACCCCGAGGGCCGACAGGGGGTATGGACTGAAGCTTTCTTT
CDR3: CASSHPEGRQGVWTEAFF

size: NA
V: TRBV5-1
J: TRBJ2-7
D: TRBD2
DNA: TGCGCCAGCAGCCCCTCCCCCCGAGCGGGAGTACCCCTGAGGTACGAGCAGTACTTC
CDR3: CASSPSPRAGVPLRYEQYF

size: NA
V: TRBV6-1
J: TRBJ2-3
D: TRBD2
DNA: TGTGCCAGCAGTGATTATCTGATCACTAGCGCCAGCACAGATACGCAGTATTTT
CDR3: CASSDYLITSASTDTQYF

size: NA
V: TRBV7-9
J: TRBJ2-7
D: NA
DNA: TGTGCCAGCAGCCGGCTGTTGGGCCTGAGCTCCTACGAGCAGTACTTC
CDR3: CASSRLLGLSSYEQYF

size: NA
V: TRBV6-5
J: TRBJ2-1
D: NA
DNA: TGTGCCAGCAGTTACGCATCTGAGCAGTTCTTC
CDR3: CASSYASEQFF

size: NA
V: TRBV4-3
J: TRBJ2-5
D: TRBD2
DNA: TGCGCCAGCAGCCAAGACTGGGGACTAGCGGGAGAAGAGACCCAGTACTTC
CDR3: CASSQDWGLAGEETQYF

size: NA
V: TRBV2
J: TRBJ2-6
D: NA
DNA: TGTGCCAGCAGTGGGAGCATGACTGGCATTCAGGGGGCCAACGTCCTGACTTTC
CDR3: CASSGSMTGIQGANVLTF

size: NA
V: TRBV28
J: TRBJ2-5
D: NA
DNA: TGTGCCAGCAGGGGAACGGTCCAAGAGACCCAGTACTTC
CDR3: CASRGTVQETQYF

size: NA
V: TRBV28
J: TRBJ2-5
D: NA
DNA: TGTGCCAGCAGTTTACATCAGGGCCGAGAGACCCAGTACTTC
CDR3: CASSLHQGRETQYF

size: NA
V: TRBV7-9
J: TRBJ2-7
D: NA
DNA: TGTGCCAGCAGCTCAGAGGGCAGGGGCTACGAGCAGTACTTC
CDR3: CASSSEGRGYEQYF

size: NA
V: TRBV13
J: TRBJ2-3
D: TRBD2
DNA: TGTGCCAGCAGCGCTGGACTAGCGGGACTAGGGACAGATACGCAGTATTTT
CDR3: CASSAGLAGLGTDTQYF

size: NA
V: TRBV7-9
J: TRBJ1-1
D: NA
DNA: TGTGCCAGCAGCTTAGCGCTAGACACTGAAGCTTTCTTT
CDR3: CASSLALDTEAFF

size: NA
V: TRBV13
J: TRBJ2-3
D: TRBD2
DNA: TGTGCCAGCAGCTCCGTGGGCGGGAGCGGGGAAAGCACAGATACGCAGTATTTT
CDR3: CASSSVGGSGESTDTQYF

size: NA
V: TRBV27
J: TRBJ2-7
D: NA
DNA: TGTGCCAGCGGAACTAGCTCCTACGAGCAGTACTTC
CDR3: CASGTSSYEQYF

size: NA
V: TRBV11-1
J: TRBJ2-1
D: TRBD2
DNA: TGTGCCAGCAGCTTCGGGACTAGCGGTAACAATGAGCAGTTCTTC
CDR3: CASSFGTSGNNEQFF

size: NA
V: TRBV6-4
J: TRBJ2-2
D: TRBD1
DNA: TGTGCCAGCCGATTCGGGACAGGGTCTTTCGGGGAGCTGTTTTTT
CDR3: CASRFGTGSFGELFF

size: NA
V: TRBV5-6
J: TRBJ1-1
D: NA
DNA: TGTGCCAGCAGCCCATCGACAGACATGAACACTGAAGCTTTCTTT
CDR3: CASSPSTDMNTEAFF

size: NA
V: TRBV5-1
J: TRBJ2-1
D: NA
DNA: TGCGCCAGCAGCCCCGACGATACCAGGGAGCAGTTCTTC
CDR3: CASSPDDTREQFF

size: NA
V: TRBV11-2
J: TRBJ2-2
D: NA
DNA: TGTGCCAGCAGCTTAGTTGGGGGAGTGTCCGGGGAGCTGTTTTTT
CDR3: CASSLVGGVSGELFF